Following are 3 T cell receptor beta chains from one sample sequenced in a study of beta chain features in type 1 diabetes (dated by TCRdb to 2017 to 2018). Libraries were built with the immunoSEQ multiplex PCR assay. The entire isolated RNA was reverse transcribed using the High Capacity cDNA Reverse Transcription Kit, and thus expressed TCRB transcripts were sequenced. Here the immuneACCESS table is served through TCRdb, limited to in-frame sequences with V and J called. Missing clones are a known gap in these copies; in checked studies unresolved V genes cover under half, and the rest lacks a known reason. This sample is represented by under 400,000 clones; roughly 12% of them were singletons. The ten largest make up around 0.015% of the sample. Sequences were obtained from naive CD4+ T cells from blood. This specimen's cell subset or site label, per the study, means: true naive CD4+ T cells. The source of these receptors is a man aged 18 to 29 in good health.

This clone has more than one count but fewer than ten. This sequence joins TRBV27 and TRBJ2-7, with a tentative D call TRBD1 (5 bases). Germline V CDR1 and CDR2: MNHEY, SMNVEV (reference sequence). Trimming pared 6 bases from V and 1 base from J, leaving 19 bases between. There are 16 residues in the CDR3. CDR3: CASRLFGQTQSYEQYF. The DNA of the CDR3 is TGTGCCAGCAGACTATTCGGACAAACCCAGTCCTACGAGCAGTACTTC.

This clone was seen more than once but under ten times. The rearrangement joins TRBV7-9 to TRBJ2-6, with TRBD1 matching over 10 bases. J gave up 2 bases and V 5 bases, and 9 bases lay outside the gene matches. The CDR3 length is 18 residues. Germline CDR1 SEHNR, CDR2 FQNEAQ (reference sequence). CDR3 DNA: TGTGCCAGCAGCCCCCGGGACAGGGGCCTAGCTGGGGCCAACGTCCTGACTTTC. It codes for CASSPRDRGLAGANVLTF.

This clone occurred a few times. The V and J genes are TRBV30 and TRBJ1-1; 10 bases agree with TRBD1. V shed 3 bases and J 4 bases; nucleotides not matched to a gene: 2. This CDR3 has 13 amino acids. CDR1 and CDR2 (germline): GTSNPN, SVGIG (reference sequence). The CDR3 protein is CAWRDRGTTEAFF. The CDR3 DNA is TGTGCCTGGAGGGACAGGGGGACCACTGAAGCTTTCTTT.